Shown below are 2 T cell receptor beta chains from a single sample sequenced in a study of identical twins. TCRdb ran MiXCR on the 5' RACE reads and lists one entry per CDR3 protein. The sample lists 200,000 to 300,000 distinct CDR3 sequences; approximately 7.8% were seen once. Separately, the same data were catalogued under a study of yellow fever vaccine responses in identical twins.

Input material: CD8+ T cells sorted from blood. These receptors were obtained from a young woman in good health.

A few counts support this clonotype. V and J are TRBV3-1 and TRBJ1-2, with TRBD1 as a possible D gene (5 bases). This CDR3 spans 15 amino acids. Germline V CDR1 and CDR2: LGHDT, YNNKEL (reference sequence). V was trimmed by 5 bases and J by 2 bases, leaving 15 bases between them. The CDR3 sequence is CASSSARTKNYGYTF. The DNA of the CDR3 is TGTGCCAGCAGCTCAGCACGGACAAAGAACTATGGCTACACCTTC.

This clonotype has ten or more counts. A much more abundant neighbour one base away suggests this may be a read error. The chain joins TRBV20-1 to TRBJ2-1, with 10 bases matching TRBD2. Germline CDR1 is DFQATT and CDR2 is SNEGSKA (reference sequence). The CDR3 is made up of 15 amino acids. The CDR3 nucleotides read TGCAGTGCTAGAAATCTAGCGGGAGTTTACAATGAGCAGCTCTTC. It yields the protein CSARNLAGVYNEQLF.